Listed below are T cell receptor beta chains from one sample, sequenced in a study of blood T cell repertoires in COVID-19. The method was immunoSEQ multiplex PCR; TCRdb's version includes in-frame clones alone and lacks a portion of them. The profile shows about 250,000 clones, roughly 86% of them singletons. Sequencing was carried out using peripheral blood. Source of these receptors: a woman aged 55-70 years who had recovered from COVID-19. Each CDR3 is given with its conserved first and last residue.

>TRBV7-2
CASSLGGGGSPLHF
>TRBV28
CASSLTGVYQETQYF
>TRBV10-3
CAISVIGQGYEQYF
>TRBV6-2/TRBV6-3
CASSDSDRADTQYF
>TRBV18
CASSPAASTDTQYF
>TRBV7-9
CASRPDRGAAEAFF
>TRBV11-3
CASSPRQGGTDTQYF
>TRBV27
CASSSSDSPKQYF
>TRBV6-5
CASSSRRPGTGGRNF
>TRBV27
CASSLSQRGEQETQYF
>TRBV10-3
CAISDRDRSDEKLFF
>TRBV7-3
CASSRMGQGTEQYF
>TRBV13
CASSLRGLGTIYF
>TRBV5-1
CASSSRGGAGSTDTQYF